This passage covers 2 T cell receptor beta chains from one sample sequenced in a study of human versus mouse CDR3 diversity and MHC coevolution. Measured with immunoSEQ multiplex PCR; TCRdb has only the in-frame clones, and not every one. Among about 60,000 clones listed, approximately 94% were seen once. Material: naive CD4+ T cells from blood. Subset of the sample: CD45RO-negative CD62L-positive naive CD4 T cells. The receptors stem from a person in their sixties in good health.

The CDR3 DNA sequence: TGTGCCAGCAGCTTGGGCTCGTATTGGGCGGGGAGCAATCAGCCCCAGCATTTT. Translated: CASSLGSYWAGSNQPQHF. This chain uses TRBV5-5 with TRBJ1-5; D remains ambiguous. V lost 0 bases to trimming and J lost 1 base, with 17 bases between them. The CDR3 length is 18 residues. Germline V gene lookup returns CDR1 SGHKS and CDR2 YYEKEE (reference sequence).

The J gene is TRBJ1-5, the V gene TRBV2; perhaps TRBD1 as D (5 bases). Germline V lookup: CDR1 SNHLY, CDR2 FYNNEI. CDR3 length: 13 residues. Trimming removed 7 bases from V and 4 bases from J, with 11 bases in between. CDR3 nucleotide sequence: TGTGCCAGCACCTACCGGGGGAATCAGCCCCAGCATTTT. This sequence encodes CASTYRGNQPQHF.